These 30 T cell receptor beta chains were sequenced from one sample in a study of blood T cell repertoires in COVID-19. Assay: immunoSEQ multiplex PCR; the TCRdb copy retains only in-frame clones and omits some. The repertoire has over 45,000 clones, about 88% of them found once; the top ten carry approximately 15%. Sequencing was done on a sample of peripheral blood. The receptors were gathered from an older man with active COVID-19.

This chain joins TRBV3-1 (or the pseudogene TRBV3-2) and TRBJ2-7, with D uncertain. The CDR3 totals 14 residues. CDR1 is LGHDT and CDR2 is YNNKEL in the germline V gene (reference sequence). The ends were cut back, 1 base at V and 6 bases at J, with 13 bases in the middle. The CDR3 DNA follows: TGTGCCAGCAGCCAAGGGTACTTCGAGCCCGAGCAGTACTTC. Encoded protein: CASSQGYFEPEQYF.

The J gene is TRBJ2-5, the V gene TRBV9; D remains ambiguous. This CDR3 has 15 amino acids. The germline V and J ends were trimmed by 0 bases and 1 base, with 10 bases remaining between them. Germline V CDR1 and CDR2: SGDLS, YYNGEE. The CDR3 sequence is CASSVAPGFQETQYF. The CDR3 bases are TGTGCCAGCAGCGTAGCTCCAGGTTTCCAAGAGACCCAGTACTTC.

This chain links TRBV30 with TRBJ2-4; D possibly corresponds to TRBD2 (5 bases). V gave up 0 bases and J gave up 9 bases, with 9 bases separating them. Per germline, CDR1 GTSNPN and CDR2 SVGIG (reference sequence). This CDR3 comprises 12 residues. CDR3 sequence: CAWSVLGSIQYF. As DNA, the CDR3 is TGTGCCTGGAGTGTCTTGGGGAGCATTCAGTACTTC.

CDR3 DNA: TGTGCCAGCAGTTCTGATTTTAGGACAGCCTTTAACACCGGGGAGCTGTTTTTT. Residues: CASSSDFRTAFNTGELFF. The V call is TRBV6-2 or TRBV6-3, the J call TRBJ2-2, with D possibly matching TRBD1 (6 bases). CDR1 is MNHEY, CDR2 SVGEGT, per germline. There are 18 residues in the CDR3. V was shortened by 4 bases and J by 2 bases, with 20 bases between the two germline ends.

V gene TRBV6-5 combines with J gene TRBJ1-1; D might be TRBD1 (5 bases). V gave up 4 bases and J gave up 1 base, with 10 bases separating them. CDR3 size: 14 residues. Per the germline V gene, CDR1 is MNHEY and CDR2 is SVGAGI. The CDR3 sequence is CASSLDTTNTEAFF. The DNA for the CDR3 is TGTGCCAGCAGTTTGGACACGACGAACACTGAAGCTTTCTTT.

V usage is TRBV5-6 and J usage is TRBJ1-2; the match to TRBD1 covers 9 bases. Trimming removed 5 bases from V and 0 bases from J; junction bases left unmatched: 5. Germline values: CDR1 SGHDT, CDR2 YYEEEE. CDR3 size: 15 residues. For the CDR3, the DNA is TGTGCCAGCAGGGGATGGACAGGGGCTAACTATGGCTACACCTTC. Protein product: CASRGWTGANYGYTF.

The chain joins TRBV20-1 to TRBJ2-1; 11 nucleotides match TRBD2. The V and J ends lost 3 bases and 4 bases, in that order; junction bases with no gene match: 8. The germline gives CDR1 DFQATT, CDR2 SNEGSKA (reference sequence). The CDR3 runs to 16 residues. The DNA of the CDR3 is TGCAGTGCTAGTAGTCGTAGCGGGAGGGCTTACAATGAGCAGTTCTTC. This sequence encodes CSASSRSGRAYNEQFF.

This chain links TRBV6-2 or TRBV6-3 with TRBJ1-5; tentative D call: TRBD1 (6 bases). The V gene lost 5 bases and the J gene lost 4 bases, with 15 bases spanning the gap. The CDR3 has 15 amino acids. Germline V CDR1 and CDR2: MNHEY, SVGEGT. The CDR3 DNA sequence: TGTGCCAGCAGTCCACAGGGATGGGGGAATCAGCCCCAGCATTTT. This sequence encodes CASSPQGWGNQPQHF.

CDR3 protein: CASSVVVGAGNEQFF. The CDR3 DNA is TGTGCCAGCAGCGTAGTGGTGGGGGCCGGCAATGAGCAGTTCTTC. The chain links TRBV9 to TRBJ2-1; D is possibly TRBD1 (6 bases). Looked up from germline, CDR1 is SGDLS and CDR2 is YYNGEE. Between the trimmed V and J ends, which lost 0 bases and 6 bases, there was a span of 13 bases. The CDR3 is 15 residues long.

The rearrangement joins TRBV5-4 to TRBJ2-7; TRBD2 matches at 7 bases. CDR1 is SGHNT and CDR2 is YYREEE in the germline V gene (reference sequence). Germline trimming cut 1 base from V and 6 bases from J; bases unmatched to any gene: 10. The CDR3 covers 15 residues. In nucleotides, the CDR3 is TGTGCCAGCAGCTTGTTGTCTAGCGGCCCTGGCGAGCAGTACTTC. This codes for CASSLLSSGPGEQYF.

A word on this clone: The junction departs from germline at one end; a sequencing error may be responsible. The chain has TRBV7-7 and TRBJ2-1, with a tentative D call TRBD2 (6 bases). Germline CDR1 and CDR2: SSHAT and FNYEAQ (reference sequence). This CDR3 region has 15 residues. This CDR3 reads CASSLAVGPYNEQFF. In DNA form, the CDR3 reads TGTGCTAGCAGCTTAGCGGTTGGGCCCTACAATGAGCAGTTCTTC.

The chain joins TRBV28 to TRBJ2-1, with TRBD2 matching over 8 bases. Germline V gene data show CDR1 as MDHEN and CDR2 as SYDVKM. This CDR3 region has 15 residues. V lost 7 bases to trimming and J lost 4 bases; unmatched junction nucleotides: 9. CDR3 DNA: TGTGCCAGCATTGGGAGCGGGAGAGGGTACAATGAGCAGTTCTTC. Its protein product is CASIGSGRGYNEQFF. Variable domain in full (rest from reference TRBV28 and TRBJ2-1): DVKVTQSSRYLVKRTGEKVFLECVQDMDHENMFWYRQDPGLGLRLIYFSYDVKMKEKGDIPEGYSVSREKKERFSLILESASTNQTSMYLCASIGSGRGYNEQFFGPGTRLTVL.

J is TRBJ1-2 and V is TRBV20-1; D not certain. Germline V gene lookup returns CDR1 DFQATT and CDR2 SNEGSKA (reference sequence). This CDR3 contains 12 residues. V was shortened by 3 bases and J by 0 bases, with 5 bases between the two germline ends. The CDR3 coding sequence is TGCAGTGCTAGTACAACTAACTATGGCTACACCTTC. Translation gives CSASTTNYGYTF.

The chain is built from TRBV29-1 and TRBJ2-7; 7 bases are a match to TRBD2. There are 16 residues in the CDR3. With V trimmed by 1 base and J by 2 bases, 11 bases remained unmatched. Germline V gene sequence: CDR1 SQVTM, CDR2 ANQGSEA. In nucleotides, the CDR3 is TGCAGCGTTGAAGGGAACCCTAGCGGAGGGGCCTACGAGCAGTACTTC. It encodes CSVEGNPSGGAYEQYF.

This chain connects TRBV7-8 to TRBJ1-4; D is perhaps TRBD1 (5 bases). Germline values: CDR1 SGHVS, CDR2 FQNEAQ. The V gene lost 3 bases and the J gene lost 5 bases, with 13 bases spanning the gap. The CDR3 loop spans 15 amino acids. The CDR3 DNA is TGTGCCAGCAGCTTGTTTGGGGCAAAGAATGAAAAACTGTTTTTT. This gives the protein CASSLFGAKNEKLFF.

The V and J genes are TRBV29-1 and TRBJ1-1; D is perhaps TRBD1 (5 bases). The CDR3 covers 12 residues. CDR1 is SQVTM and CDR2 is ANQGSEA in the germline V gene. V was trimmed by 6 bases and J by 4 bases, leaving 12 bases between them. The CDR3 here is CSVQGGGTEAFF. CDR3 sequence (DNA): TGCAGCGTCCAGGGTGGCGGCACTGAAGCTTTCTTT.

The J gene is TRBJ1-1, the V gene TRBV12-3 or TRBV12-4; TRBD1 matches at 7 bases. The length of the CDR3 is 13 residues. Trimming took 7 bases from V and 4 from J; bases not matched to a gene: 6. The CDR3 loop reads CASTQSGGTEAFF. CDR3 DNA: TGTGCCAGCACTCAATCAGGGGGCACTGAAGCTTTCTTT.

The gene calls are TRBV23-1 and TRBJ2-3, with TRBD2 identical over 12 bases. TRBV23-1 belongs to the ORF category, with a function that is uncertain. The CDR3 is 20 residues long. With V trimmed by 0 bases and J by 8 bases, 18 bases remained unmatched. In DNA form, the CDR3 reads TGCGCCAGCAGTCAATCGACGGGTTTACTAACTAGCGGGAGGTTTGGTACGCAGTATTTT. Residues: CASSQSTGLLTSGRFGTQYF.

The rearrangement joins TRBV6-5 to TRBJ2-7, with 9 bases lining up with TRBD2. The CDR3 is made up of 15 amino acids. V was pared by 6 bases and J by 3 bases, with 9 bases of the junction left unmatched. The germline V gene encodes CDR1 MNHEY and CDR2 SVGAGI. CDR3 in amino acids: CASSPGTSRLYEQYF. The DNA of the CDR3 is TGTGCCAGCAGCCCAGGGACTAGCCGCCTCTACGAGCAGTACTTC.

The chain joins TRBV6-5 to TRBJ1-1, with D possibly being TRBD1 (5 bases). Germline CDR1 MNHEY, CDR2 SVGAGI. The V and J ends lost 5 bases and 0 bases respectively, with 7 bases between them. CDR3 length equals 13 residues. The CDR3 sequence is CASSQGLNTEAFF. The CDR3, as DNA: TGTGCCAGCAGTCAGGGTCTGAACACTGAAGCTTTCTTT.

V usage is TRBV20-1 and J usage is TRBJ1-1, with D hard to call. This CDR3 comprises 10 residues. The germline CDR1 and CDR2 sequences are DFQATT and SNEGSKA (reference sequence). Trimming removed 5 bases from V and 5 bases from J, with 6 bases in between. The CDR3 nucleotides read TGCAGTGCTCCCGGGACTGAAGCTTTCTTT. It yields the protein CSAPGTEAFF.

V and J are TRBV7-9 and TRBJ2-1, with 14 bases aligning to TRBD2. Germline trimming cut 5 bases from V and 8 bases from J; bases unmatched to any gene: 5. The germline V gene encodes CDR1 SEHNR and CDR2 FQNEAQ (reference sequence). The CDR3 is made up of 15 amino acids. In nucleotides, the CDR3 is TGTGCCAGCAGCACCAGGACTAGCGGGAGGCATGAGCAGTTCTTC. Translated, it gives CASSTRTSGRHEQFF. Filled out from reference TRBV7-9 and TRBJ2-1, the complete variable domain reads DTGVSQNPRHKITKRGQNVTFRCDPISEHNRLYWYRQTLGQGPEFLTYFQNEAQLEKSRLLSDRFSAERPKGSFSTLEIQRTEQGDSAMYLCASSTRTSGRHEQFFGPGTRLTVL.

The rearrangement links TRBV4-3 to TRBJ1-4, with TRBD1 matching over 9 bases. The CDR3 loop spans 17 amino acids. V lost 0 bases, J lost 2 bases, and 4 bases stayed unmatched. CDR1 LGHNA and CDR2 YSLEER come from the germline V gene. The CDR3 here is CASSQDRGTGTNEKLFF. The CDR3 DNA reads TGCGCCAGCAGCCAAGATCGGGGGACAGGGACTAATGAAAAACTGTTTTTT.

The chain has TRBV2 and TRBJ2-3; D may be TRBD2 (5 bases). Trimming removed 6 bases at V and 0 bases at J, with 28 bases between. CDR1 SNHLY and CDR2 FYNNEI come from the germline V gene. The CDR3 extends over 20 amino acids. The CDR3 DNA reads TGTGCCAGCAGGAGGGTGGCTAGTTCAACACTCGTTCGAAGCACAGATACGCAGTATTTT. This codes for CASRRVASSTLVRSTDTQYF.

The chain uses TRBV23-1 and TRBJ1-4; 10 nucleotides agree with TRBD1. TRBV23-1 qualifies as an ORF whose function is uncertain. V shed 7 bases and J 7 bases; nucleotides not matched to a gene: 6. The CDR3 has 14 residues. CDR3 sequence: CASNRQGAGEKLFF. CDR3 sequence (DNA): TGCGCCAGCAATCGACAGGGGGCAGGTGAAAAACTGTTTTTT.

CDR3 loop: CASSQASAEPNTIYF. In nucleotides, the CDR3 is TGCGCCAGCAGCCAAGCATCGGCGGAGCCAAACACCATATATTTT. This rearrangement joins TRBV4-3 to TRBJ1-3, with D unresolved. CDR1 and CDR2 (germline): LGHNA, YSLEER. V lost 1 base to trimming and J lost 6 bases, with 13 bases between them. The CDR3 sequence is 15 residues long.

This CDR3 reads CASSFPPGGWYF. The CDR3 region has the DNA TGTGCCAGCAGCTTCCCGCCAGGAGGGTGGTACTTC. This chain connects TRBV7-8 to TRBJ2-7; possible D gene TRBD2, 6 bases. The CDR3 has 12 amino acids. Germline loops: CDR1 SGHVS, CDR2 FQNEAQ. Trimming cost V 3 bases and J 12 bases, with 15 bases left between them. Full variable domain (missing parts from reference TRBV7-8 and TRBJ2-7): GAGVSQSPRYKVAKRGQDVALRCDPISGHVSLFWYQQALGQGPEFLTYFQNEAQLDKSGLPSDRFFAERPEGSVSTLKIQRTQQEDSAVYLCASSFPPGGWYFGPGTRLTVT.

The genes are TRBV6-5 and TRBJ1-5, with D tentatively TRBD1 (6 bases). Germline CDR1 and CDR2: MNHEY and SVGAGI. This CDR3 comprises 15 residues. V was pared by 5 bases and J by 2 bases, with 13 bases between. CDR3 loop: CASSPRRQGNQPQHF. The CDR3 nucleotides read TGTGCCAGCAGTCCGCGCCGACAGGGCAATCAGCCCCAGCATTTT.

The V gene is TRBV27, the J gene TRBJ2-1; 8 nucleotides line up with TRBD2. Trimming at V came to 4 bases and at J to 8 bases, leaving 13 bases not matched to a gene. CDR1 is MNHEY, CDR2 SMNVEV, per germline (reference sequence). The CDR3 runs 16 residues. The CDR3: CASSSIPGLGMDEQFF. CDR3 sequence (DNA): TGTGCCAGCAGTTCAATTCCGGGACTAGGTATGGATGAGCAGTTCTTC.

V gene TRBV4-1 combines with J gene TRBJ2-2; TRBD1 matches at 8 bases. The junction had 8 bases not matched to a gene; V was cut back by 4 bases and J by 1 base. CDR1 MGHRA and CDR2 YSYEKL come from the germline V gene. The CDR3 spans 17 residues. This chain's CDR3 is CASSRYFGQGNTGELFF. The CDR3 DNA reads TGCGCCAGCAGCCGATATTTCGGACAGGGGAACACCGGGGAGCTGTTTTTT.